This T cell receptor beta chain was captured in a study of T cell responses to AZD1222 COVID-19 vaccine. Germline-derived CDR1 and CDR2 are LGHDT and YNNKEL (reference sequence). The CDR3 has 16 amino acids. V lost 1 base, J lost 4 bases, and 8 bases stayed unmatched. Libraries were prepared by immunoSEQ multiplex PCR; TCRdb keeps only in-frame clonotypes and omits some of them. The table includes some 130,000 clones, roughly 91% detected once. This clone was seen once. As yet, its antigen is unknown. Study-level results: Regions left unmutated in variants are reportedly the target of nearly half of spike-specific TCRs. All repertoire sampling was performed exclusively after the peak T cell response. Across the whole spike, CD4 TCRs peaked at regions 160-218 and 743-854.

The TCR was taken from an adult who received the AZD1222 COVID-19 vaccine. The material was peripheral blood, obtained 28 days after the second AZD1222 dose. The chain carries TRBV3-1 (or the pseudogene TRBV3-2) and TRBJ2-5; 8 bases are a match to TRBD2. The CDR3 reads CASSQGVSGGGETQYF. The CDR3 DNA sequence: TGTGCCAGCAGCCAAGGGGTCAGCGGGGGAGGAGAGACCCAGTACTTC.